One sample yielded the 19 T cell receptor beta chains listed below, sequenced in a study of T cells in Graves' hyperthyroidism and ophthalmopathy. Amplification of TCR beta CDR3 regions was performed using RNA transcripts as template. The primer set for the first-round RT-PCR of the TCR CDR3 was HTBI. TCRdb ran MiXCR on the multiplex PCR reads and lists one entry per CDR3 protein. The top ten clones hold over 7.5% of a sample with around 450,000 distinct CDR3 sequences, approximately 14% of them seen once. Sequencing was performed on blood. The receptors shown here come from a woman between 18 and 29 years old with Graves' hyperthyroidism.

There are many counts of this clonotype. J is TRBJ2-7 and V is TRBV24-1; D might be TRBD1 or TRBD2, each matching 7 bases. V was clipped by 3 bases and J by 6 bases, with 17 bases between them. In germline, CDR1 is KGHDR, CDR2 SFDVKD. This CDR3 is built from 15 residues. CDR3 protein: CATSDPGTAGLEQYF. In DNA form, the CDR3 reads TGTGCCACCAGTGATCCTGGGACAGCGGGACTCGAGCAGTACTTC.

The table lists this clonotype with many counts. This chain connects TRBV11-1 to TRBJ2-7, with 7 bases that match TRBD1. From germline, CDR1 is SGHAT and CDR2 FQDESV (reference sequence). The V segment lost 3 bases and the J segment 6 bases; nucleotides outside the gene matches: 5. The CDR3 is 13 amino acids. The CDR3 reads CASSFTGAAEQYF. The CDR3 region has the DNA TGTGCCAGCAGCTTTACAGGGGCGGCCGAGCAGTACTTC.

There are many counts of this clonotype. The V and J genes are TRBV30 and TRBJ2-4; D remains unclear. There are 14 residues in the CDR3. CDR1 and CDR2 (germline): GTSNPN, SVGIG (reference sequence). V was clipped by 5 bases and J by 1 base, with 12 bases between them. The CDR3 region has the DNA TGTGCCTGGGGTGGAAGATTCGCCAAAAACATTCAGTACTTC. This sequence encodes CAWGGRFAKNIQYF.

The chain joins TRBV7-2 to TRBJ2-7; 9 bases line up with TRBD2. Germline-derived CDR1 and CDR2 are SGHTA and FQGNSA. V was pared by 5 bases and J by 4 bases, with 12 bases of the junction left unmatched. CDR3 length: 16 amino acids. In DNA, the CDR3 is TGTGCCAGCAGCCCCAGGACTAGCGCGAGTATGTACGAGCAGTACTTC. As protein: CASSPRTSASMYEQYF.

In its sample, this clonotype was seen a few times. The chain recombines TRBV9 with TRBJ2-3, with 12 bases matching TRBD2. Losses at the gene ends were 6 bases for V and 3 bases for J; bases not matched to a gene: 5. The CDR3 is 15 amino acids. From germline, CDR1 is SGDLS and CDR2 YYNGEE. The CDR3 nucleotides read TGTGCCAGCACCCCGACTAGCGGGAGAACAGATACGCAGTATTTT. It specifies CASTPTSGRTDTQYF. The variable domain in full, completed from reference TRBV9 and TRBJ2-3, reads DSGVTQTPKHLITATGQRVTLRCSPRSGDLSVYWYQQSLDQGLQFLIQYYNGEERAKGNILERFSAQQFPDLHSELNLSSLELGDSALYFCASTPTSGRTDTQYFGPGTRLTVL.

This clonotype was found many times. The chain recombines TRBV3-1 with TRBJ1-6; D is unclear. V gave up 3 bases and J gave up 10 bases, with 7 bases separating them. The CDR3 runs 12 residues. Germline loops: CDR1 LGHDT, CDR2 YNNKEL (reference sequence). The CDR3 protein is CASSQVTSPLHF. DNA for the CDR3: TGTGCCAGCAGCCAGGTTACCTCACCCCTCCACTTT.

The table lists this clonotype with many counts. This chain connects TRBV11-1 to TRBJ2-1; possibly TRBD1 for D (6 bases). The ends were cut back, 1 base at V and 1 base at J, with 8 bases in the middle. The germline gives CDR1 SGHAT, CDR2 FQDESV (reference sequence). This CDR3 contains 15 residues. The CDR3 DNA follows: TGTGCCAGCAGCTTAGGGGGGCCATCCTACAATGAGCAGTTCTTC. It translates to CASSLGGPSYNEQFF.

V and J are TRBV7-9 and TRBJ1-1, with TRBD1 identical over 11 bases. Germline V gene lookup returns CDR1 SEHNR and CDR2 FQNEAQ (reference sequence). The CDR3 has 13 residues. V was clipped by 5 bases and J by 8 bases; unmatched bases: 4. CDR3 nucleotide sequence: TGTGCCAGCAGCCCATGGACAGGGGGCGAAGCTTTCTTT. Its translation: CASSPWTGGEAFF.

V usage is TRBV5-6 and J usage is TRBJ1-1, with 8 positions matching TRBD1. J gave up 0 bases and V 8 bases, and 6 bases lay outside the gene matches. From germline, CDR1 is SGHDT and CDR2 YYEEEE. The length of the CDR3 is 14 residues. In DNA, the CDR3 is TGTGCCAGTTTTCGGACAGGGTTGAACACTGAAGCTTTCTTT. It is translated as CASFRTGLNTEAFF.

This clonotype was seen ten or more times. J is TRBJ1-3 and V is TRBV6-1; D remains ambiguous. The germline V gene encodes CDR1 MNHNS and CDR2 SASEGT. V lost 8 bases and J 0 bases, leaving 11 bases between the germline ends. The CDR3 totals 14 residues. The CDR3: CASPRKSSGNTIYF. For the CDR3, the DNA is TGTGCCAGCCCCCGCAAGAGCTCTGGAAACACCATATATTTT.

There are many counts of this clonotype. This chain joins TRBV5-1 and TRBJ1-6; D gene ambiguous. Germline CDR1 reads SGHRS; CDR2 reads YFSETQ. The ends were cut back, 2 bases at V and 5 bases at J, with 14 bases in the middle. CDR3 length equals 16 residues. CDR3 bases: TGCGCCAGCAGCTTTCAACACAGAGAAAATAATTCACCCCTCCACTTT. Protein: CASSFQHRENNSPLHF. Looking up the rest from reference TRBV5-1 and TRBJ1-6 gives the full variable domain: KAGVTQTPRYLIKTRGQQVTLSCSPISGHRSVSWYQQTPGQGLQFLFEYFSETQRNKGNFPGRFSGRQFSNSRSEMNVSTLELGDSALYLCASSFQHRENNSPLHFGNGTRLTVT.

This clonotype has ten or more counts. This rearrangement joins TRBV30 to TRBJ1-2; 8 bases map to TRBD1. The CDR3 covers 18 residues. From germline, CDR1 is GTSNPN and CDR2 SVGIG (reference sequence). V shed 5 bases and J 1 base; nucleotides not matched to a gene: 18. CDR3 DNA: TGTGCCTGGGCACGGGAAGACAGGGGTACCGGATATAACTATGGCTACACCTTC. It is translated as CAWAREDRGTGYNYGYTF.

This clonotype has a count of ten or more. The rearrangement links TRBV6-1 to TRBJ2-7; D could derive from TRBD1 or TRBD2 (5 bases each). Trimming pared 8 bases from V and 2 bases from J, leaving 7 bases between. The CDR3 runs 11 residues. Germline values: CDR1 MNHNS, CDR2 SASEGT. CDR3 protein: CASGGAYEQYF. The CDR3 DNA is TGTGCCAGCGGGGGAGCCTACGAGCAGTACTTC.

Ten or more counts support this clonotype. This rearrangement joins TRBV5-1 to TRBJ2-7, with D uncertain. The CDR3 extends over 13 amino acids. CDR1 SGHRS and CDR2 YFSETQ come from the germline V gene. The V gene lost 0 bases and the J gene lost 3 bases, with 7 bases spanning the gap. CDR3 nucleotides: TGCGCCAGCAGCTTGGATGCAGTCTACGAGCAGTACTTC. It translates to CASSLDAVYEQYF.

The chain links TRBV12-3 or TRBV12-4 to TRBJ2-3, with 12 bases lining up with TRBD2. J lost 2 bases, V lost 4 bases, and 7 bases had no gene match. This CDR3 has 17 residues. In DNA form, the CDR3 reads TGTGCCAGCAGTTCCATGACTAGCGGGAGACTCACAGATACGCAGTATTTT. It specifies CASSSMTSGRLTDTQYF.

V gene TRBV20-1 combines with J gene TRBJ1-6, with D perhaps matching TRBD1 (5 bases). V was pared by 6 bases and J by 12 bases, with 15 bases between. This CDR3 is built from 12 residues. Germline V CDR1 and CDR2: DFQATT, SNEGSKA (reference sequence). The CDR3 is CSARDLLGPLHF. The CDR3 coding sequence is TGCAGTGCGAGGGACTTACTGGGACCCCTCCACTTT.

This clonotype has at least ten counts. The chain links TRBV5-6 to TRBJ2-2; D unclear. Germline CDR1 reads SGHDT; CDR2 reads YYEEEE. V was cut by 3 bases and J by 6 bases, with 12 bases left in between. The CDR3 sequence is 14 residues long. The CDR3 reads CASSSFYTPGELFF. The DNA of the CDR3 is TGTGCCAGCAGCTCCTTCTATACACCCGGGGAGCTGTTTTTT. Supplemented by reference TRBV5-6 and TRBJ2-2, the full variable domain reads DAGVTQSPTHLIKTRGQQVTLRCSPKSGHDTVSWYQQALGQGPQFIFQYYEEEERQRGNFPDRFSGHQFPNYSSELNVNALLLGDSALYLCASSSFYTPGELFFGEGSRLTVL.

This clonotype has at least ten counts. J is TRBJ2-3 and V is TRBV28; D perhaps matches TRBD2 (5 bases). CDR3 length equals 14 residues. Germline CDR1 is MDHEN and CDR2 is SYDVKM. The V and J ends lost 5 bases and 4 bases respectively, with 13 bases between them. CDR3 sequence: CASSPLGESDTQYF. The CDR3 coding sequence is TGTGCCAGCAGTCCACTCGGGGAATCAGATACGCAGTATTTT.

The chain is built from TRBV2 and TRBJ1-4, with 7 bases aligning to TRBD1. CDR3 length: 15 amino acids. Germline V gene data show CDR1 as SNHLY and CDR2 as FYNNEI. Trimming at V came to 5 bases and at J to 3 bases, leaving 6 bases not matched to a gene. CDR3 residues: CASSLNRGPNEKLFF. The DNA of the CDR3 is TGTGCCAGCAGTCTCAACAGGGGACCTAATGAAAAACTGTTTTTT.